This TCR beta chain emerged from a study of blood T cell repertoires in COVID-19. Study overall: The cDNA or gDNA used as material had been derived from T cells, B-cell-depleted T cells, or PBMCs.

As processed by the authors: From reference gene primer amplification, estimates of nucleated cell counts were derived. This table comes from immunoSEQ multiplex PCR, and its TCRdb copy is limited to in-frame clones, with some not included. V and J calls and clone size are copied from that table; D and trimming were computed from the DNA. This table has around 340,000 clones, roughly 86% appearing once. Enrollees, roughly 18 to 89 years old, lived in approximately 25 US areas. Trimming left V 4 bases short and J 4 bases short, with 11 bases between. The CDR3 has 14 residues. Germline V lookup: CDR1 MDHEN, CDR2 SYDVKM.

The sample consisted of PBMCs or T cells enriched from blood (not recorded which). The rearrangement joins TRBV28 to TRBJ1-3; D is ambiguous. The receptor's source is a woman aged 30 to 39 who had been exposed to COVID-19. CDR3 coding DNA: TGTGCCAGCAGTTCCTTGGGCCTGGGAAACACCATATATTTT. Translation gives CASSSLGLGNTIYF.